This T cell receptor beta chain is drawn from a study of T cell repertoires in cytomegalovirus infection. A few counts support this clonotype. Its antigen is still unknown. The CDR3 length is 14 residues. Deletions cut 6 bases from V and 9 bases from J, with 18 bases between. Germline CDR1 SGHTA, CDR2 FQGTGA. TCRdb analysed the reads with MiXCR anew, one entry per CDR3 protein. The data show 35,000 or so distinct CDR3 sequences, 52% seen once. The sequencing used CD8+ T cells from cultured PBMCs, collected from culture after CMV antigen stimulation. The TCR was taken from a human donor in good health (CMV status not recorded). Some clones in this sample may be carry-over from other donors' samples. The rearrangement uses TRBV7-3 and TRBJ2-1, with D perhaps matching TRBD2 (6 bases). The CDR3 here is CASSQGDWSREQFF. In nucleotides, the CDR3 is TGTGCCAGCAGTCAAGGGGACTGGTCGCGTGAGCAGTTCTTC.